This TCR beta chain appears in the sequencing data of a study of T cells in Graves' hyperthyroidism and ophthalmopathy. Amplified TCR beta CDR3 regions derived from RNA transcripts. Carried out on the TCR CDR3, a first-round RT-PCR used the HTBI primer set. In TCRdb, the multiplex PCR reads were re-called with MiXCR into one record per CDR3 protein. The top ten hold approximately 15% of the sample, which has 450,000 to 600,000 distinct CDR3 sequences, approximately 15% seen once. This CDR3 spans 16 amino acids. CDR1 WNHNN and CDR2 SYGVQD come from the germline V gene (reference sequence). Between the trimmed V and J ends, which lost 6 bases and 0 bases, there was a span of 15 bases. This clonotype was observed a handful of times. Those patients with uncontrolled infection, other autoimmune disease, pregnancy or lactation were excluded.

The specimen was blood. The rearrangement uses TRBV10-1 and TRBJ1-5, with no clear D. The source of this sequence is a woman in her 40s with Graves' hyperthyroidism. In DNA, the CDR3 is TGCGCCAGCAGGGAAGGAAGGCAGAATAGCAATCAGCCCCAGCATTTT. It yields the protein CASREGRQNSNQPQHF.